This TCR beta chain came from a study of T cells in Graves' hyperthyroidism and ophthalmopathy (dated by TCRdb to about 2019). Background on the whole study: Peripheral blood was collected at initial diagnosis, before any treatment. To identify distinguishing TCR V-J signatures, a discovery cohort of around 100 patients was used, comprising 43 with Graves' ophthalmopathy and 57 with stable Graves' hyperthyroidism. Prospective prediction of ophthalmopathy was tested in an independent validation cohort of approximately 18 hyperthyroidism patients and 17 patients who later progressed to ophthalmopathy. The 85 to 100 discovery patients were divided at random into training and test sets in a 7:3 ratio. Thyroid tissue and blood T-cell repertoires from several Graves' hyperthyroidism patients were also compared in the study. After sampling, hyperthyroidism patients received methimazole starting at 30 mg daily, and ophthalmopathy patients received high-dose intravenous methylprednisolone. According to the paper, TCR Vbeta CDR3 sequencing was carried out on some 130 peripheral blood samples, which came from 40 to 45 ophthalmopathy, around 75 hyperthyroidism and about 17 progressor patients. General study outcomes and caveats: Most expanded thyroid clonotypes (frequency above 0.001) were also detected in blood, a finding suggesting that blood repertoires may reflect thyroid immune responses. In cross-validation, a model built on a 13 V-J signature told ophthalmopathy apart from stable hyperthyroidism with less than 90% sensitivity and approximately 81% specificity, and in testing the same model reached 80%/75%. During validation, the model predicted progression to ophthalmopathy a median of about 6.5 months ahead of onset, with around 70% sensitivity and 72.22% specificity. Sample size was not statistically predetermined, and investigators were not blinded to group allocation.

V ends up 0 bases short and J 5 bases short, with an unmatched junction base count of 20. The CDR3 spans 20 residues, from the cysteine through the phenylalanine. The read is trimmed to its CDR3 DNA, 60 bases read in frame from base 1. From a lookup of the germline V gene (reference sequence), CDR1 and CDR2 are DFQATT and SNEGSKA. On this clonotype: No cognate antigen has been identified for it. Base qualities are not at hand, and no much larger clone is one base apart.

The TCR beta CDR3 regions were amplified from RNA transcripts. A first-round RT-PCR of the TCR CDR3 used the HTBI primer set with the Qiagen OneStep RT-PCR kit. The libraries were constructed in a second round of multiplex PCR and then size-selected and purified. Sequencing of the libraries was done on an Illumina HiSeq2000 using paired-end 100 bp reads. Per the source publication's procedure: SOAPnuke was used to process the raw data, throwing out any read that contained adapters or uncalled bases, had a mean Phred below 15, or lacked an exact constant-primer or identifier match. COPE v1.2.5 was used to merge the high-quality paired reads, and each unique nucleotide sequence was defined as a clonotype. MiTCR v1.1 was used to align clonotypes to the IMGT TRBV, TRBD and TRBJ reference segments. The analysis included only V-J combinations with a frequency above 0.0001, which together covered roughly 99% of the repertoires. The TCS score was defined as the ratio of F50 (clonal expansion) to E x V (chaos), calculated using BLOSUM62-based TCRdist between CDR3 peptides within each V-J. Welch's t-statistics and random forest reduced 514 V-J features to 13, which were used in a naive Bayes classifier (R e1071). TCRdb applied fastp at Q25 and MiXCR to the public reads, then kept only in-frame beta chains. Duplicate CDR3 protein sequences are folded into a single record with the most common DNA and genes. The authors' filters were not applied to this entry. For this sample the table gives 600,000 to 900,000 distinct CDR3 sequences, of which around 17% were detected only once. The ten largest make up around 8% of the sample.

Stable Graves' hyperthyroidism was defined as the absence of progression to ophthalmopathy over 18 months of follow-up. Hyperthyroidism patients were newly diagnosed, with disease duration under 2 months, and aged 18 to 65 years. Patients with uncontrolled infections, other autoimmune diseases, pregnancy or lactation were excluded. Diagnoses were based on clinical symptoms, serum thyroxine and TRAb, thyroid ultrasound and orbital computed tomography. PBMCs were separated from under 12 ml of fresh peripheral blood using Ficoll-Paque density gradient centrifugation. Trizol reagent was used to extract total RNA, and RNA quality was then checked on an Agilent 2100 Bioanalyzer.

This TCR was sampled from a man in his late teens or twenties with Graves' hyperthyroidism. Recombination connected TRBV20-1 to TRBJ2-3; 10 central bases correspond to TRBD2. Material for sequencing was blood. The CDR3 sequence is CSARDIGGSTSGRVGDTQYF. The base sequence is TGCAGTGCTAGAGATATAGGCGGGTCGACTAGCGGGCGAGTGGGAGATACGCAGTATTTT.